This TCR beta chain was documented in a study of blood T cell repertoires in COVID-19 (dated by TCRdb to 2020 to 2021). Concerning the study at large: Collaborator samples came from the United States, Italy and Spain and covered acute and convalescent phases of COVID-19. Samples were obtained from the ongoing ImmuneRACE study (first 160 participants) and from some 1,300 subjects provided by 6 global collaborators. The dataset comprised deeply sampled blood TCRbeta repertoires from subjects exposed to, actively infected with, or recovered from COVID-19. The repertoires were made available in a free public database intended to serve as a resource for research on the immune response to SARS-CoV-2. HLA class I and class II types, where available, came from metadata supplied by the sample provider rather than from assay-based typing. The material from the prospective study consisted of cDNA or gDNA derived from T cells, B-cell-depleted T cells, or PBMCs. Sample metadata almost always included a de-identified subject ID, COVID-19 status, age in years and sex.

This clone was counted only a few times. Which antigen it targets is not known. Base qualities are missing; no much larger clone stands one base away. The same CDR3 can be traced to other DNA sequences in this sample. The junction carries 6 bases between V and J, which are trimmed by 1 base and 5 bases respectively. Based on the germline V gene (reference sequence), the CDR1 and CDR2 sequences are LGHDT and YNNKEL. The CDR3 contains 13 residues, cysteine and phenylalanine counted. Here the CDR3 DNA is all that survives: 39 bases in frame from base 1. TCRbeta CDR3 regions were amplified from genomic DNA using the immunoSEQ Assay, a bias-controlled multiplex PCR. As for the authors' bioinformatics: Nucleated cell counts per sample were estimated from amplification of reference gene primers within the assay. To quantify the absolute abundance of each unique TCRbeta CDR3 rearrangement, sequence reads were collapsed and filtered. For each sample, productive Simpson clonality was calculated as the square root of Simpson's diversity index across productive rearrangements. TCRdb's version of the immuneACCESS table is confined to in-frame rearrangements and falls short of the full clone set. An unresolved V gene accounts for under half of the shortfall where checked; the remainder is of unknown origin. V and J calls and clone size are as listed in that table; D and trimming were resolved from the DNA. The sample table contains roughly 250,000 clones; only one count was recorded for over 80% of them. The top ten hold roughly 5.5% of the sample.

Whole blood was collected in K2EDTA tubes by collaborating institutions according to the institutions' own protocols. For TCRbeta analysis, collaborators shipped samples as frozen whole blood, isolated PBMCs, or DNA extracted from either of those sample types. The investigation overall reported the following: The quantity of clinical and demographic metadata differed by source and by participant and was supplied without curation.

The sequencing input was peripheral blood. In this chain, TRBV3-1 (or the pseudogene TRBV3-2) is recombined with TRBJ1-5; TRBD1 is perhaps the D gene, given 5 matching bases. The clonotype originates from a human donor in a cohort sampled during active COVID-19. The CDR3: CASSQGGDQPQHF. The nucleotides are TGTGCCAGCAGCCAAGGGGGGGATCAGCCCCAGCATTTT.